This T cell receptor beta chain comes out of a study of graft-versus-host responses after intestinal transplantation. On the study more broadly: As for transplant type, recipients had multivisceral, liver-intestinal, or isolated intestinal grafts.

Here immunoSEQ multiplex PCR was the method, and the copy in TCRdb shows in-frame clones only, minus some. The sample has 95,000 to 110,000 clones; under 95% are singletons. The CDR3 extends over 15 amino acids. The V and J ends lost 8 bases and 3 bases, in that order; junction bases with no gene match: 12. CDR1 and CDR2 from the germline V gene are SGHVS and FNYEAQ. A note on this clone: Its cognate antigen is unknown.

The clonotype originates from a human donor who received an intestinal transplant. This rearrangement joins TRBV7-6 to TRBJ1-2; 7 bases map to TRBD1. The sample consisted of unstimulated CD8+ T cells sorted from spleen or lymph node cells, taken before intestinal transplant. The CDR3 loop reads CASGEPQGPDYGYTF. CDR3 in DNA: TGTGCCAGCGGTGAACCACAGGGGCCCGACTATGGCTACACCTTC.